Presented here are 17 T cell receptor beta chains from one specimen sequenced in a study of response to subunit inactivated influenza vaccine. TCRdb fed the RT-PCR reads into MiXCR, producing one record per CDR3 protein. The sample lists more than 450,000 distinct CDR3 sequences; about 11% were seen once. These records were also assigned to another study, of T cells expressing NK-cell markers. That source adds: TCR beta cDNA was made by 5'RACE template switching with UMIs.

Material: PBMCs from blood, obtained on the day of vaccination. Receptors were obtained from a man aged 50 to 60 who received an inactivated influenza vaccine.

This chain's CDR3 is CASSAKGLAGVGEQFF. CDR3 bases: TGTGCCAGTAGTGCAAAGGGACTAGCGGGAGTGGGTGAGCAGTTCTTC. The chain recombines TRBV19 with TRBJ2-1; TRBD2 matches at 14 bases. V shed 5 bases, J shed 9 bases, and the junction held 9 bases outside the gene matches. This CDR3 contains 16 residues. Germline assignment: CDR1 LNHDA and CDR2 SQIVND (reference sequence).

This chain joins TRBV4-1 and TRBJ2-7; the D gene is possibly TRBD1 (5 bases). Germline loops: CDR1 MGHRA, CDR2 YSYEKL. The CDR3 is 16 residues long. Trimming took off 0 bases at V and 0 bases at J, with 12 bases between the two ends. CDR3: CASSQESTAVSYEQYF. In nucleotides, the CDR3 is TGCGCCAGCAGCCAAGAGTCGACAGCTGTCTCCTACGAGCAGTACTTC.

The rearrangement links TRBV11-1 to TRBJ2-6; maybe TRBD1 (6 bases). Between the trimmed V and J ends, which lost 8 bases and 0 bases, there was a span of 23 bases. This CDR3 contains 19 residues. Germline CDR1 and CDR2: SGHAT and FQDESV (reference sequence). This CDR3 reads CASGLTGPGRFSGANVLTF. The CDR3 DNA sequence: TGTGCCAGCGGACTGACAGGCCCTGGGAGATTCTCTGGGGCCAACGTCCTGACTTTC.

This chain joins TRBV6-6 and TRBJ2-4; tentatively, D is TRBD2 (7 bases). Trimming left V 7 bases short and J 7 bases short, with 11 bases between. The CDR3 is made up of 12 amino acids. CDR1 is MNHNY and CDR2 is SVGAGI in the germline V gene (reference sequence). The CDR3, as DNA: TGTGCCAGCAACAGGGAGGGTAACATTCAGTACTTC. Residues: CASNREGNIQYF.

This clonotype was seen more than once but under ten times. The chain joins TRBV5-1 to TRBJ2-1; 14 nucleotides line up with TRBD2. The CDR3 extends over 15 amino acids. V dropped 0 bases and J dropped 12; count of bases not matched to a gene: 5. From germline, CDR1 is SGHRS and CDR2 YFSETQ. The CDR3: CASSLDPGLAGAQFF. CDR3 DNA sequence: TGCGCCAGCAGCTTGGATCCGGGACTAGCGGGAGCGCAGTTCTTC. The variable domain in full, completed from reference TRBV5-1 and TRBJ2-1, reads KAGVTQTPRYLIKTRGQQVTLSCSPISGHRSVSWYQQTPGQGLQFLFEYFSETQRNKGNFPGRFSGRQFSNSRSEMNVSTLELGDSALYLCASSLDPGLAGAQFFGPGTRLTVL.

V usage is TRBV2 and J usage is TRBJ2-1; 12 bases line up with TRBD2. Trimming at V came to 8 bases and at J to 3 bases, leaving 8 bases not matched to a gene. The CDR3 runs to 16 residues. Germline CDR1 is SNHLY and CDR2 is FYNNEI. The CDR3 coding sequence is TGTGCCAGCGCCCCCCTAGCGGGGGGGTACTACAATGAGCAGTTCTTC. Translation gives CASAPLAGGYYNEQFF. Supplemented by reference TRBV2 and TRBJ2-1, the full variable domain reads EPEVTQTPSHQVTQMGQEVILRCVPISNHLYFYWYRQILGQKVEFLVSFYNNEISEKSEIFDDQFSVERPDGSNFTLKIRSTKLEDSAMYFCASAPLAGGYYNEQFFGPGTRLTVL.

This clonotype came up many times. This chain joins TRBV27 and TRBJ2-7; D remains ambiguous. Trimming cost V 6 bases and J 0 bases, with 15 bases left between them. The CDR3 spans 15 residues. CDR1 and CDR2 from the germline V gene are MNHEY and SMNVEV (reference sequence). DNA of the CDR3: TGTGCCAGCAGCGTAAGTGCCGCGTCCTCCTACGAGCAGTACTTC. Its translation: CASSVSAASSYEQYF.

In its sample, this clonotype was seen a few times. CDR3 amino acids: CASSVASKGLAGASTGELFF. CDR3 DNA: TGTGCCAGCAGCGTAGCCTCTAAAGGACTAGCGGGGGCCTCCACCGGGGAGCTGTTTTTT. The genes are TRBV9 and TRBJ2-2, with 13 bases identical to TRBD2. Losses at the gene ends were 0 bases for V and 4 bases for J; bases not matched to a gene: 12. CDR1 and CDR2 from the germline V gene are SGDLS and YYNGEE. This CDR3 has 20 residues.

This clonotype was counted at least ten times. CDR3 coding DNA: TGTGCCAGCAGGGGGACAGGCTCCTACGAGCAGTACTTC. Translating gives CASRGTGSYEQYF. V is TRBV12-3 or TRBV12-4 and J is TRBJ2-7; 8 nucleotides match TRBD1. V dropped 6 bases and J dropped 0; count of bases not matched to a gene: 1. This CDR3 comprises 13 residues.

In this sample, this clonotype turned up a few times. The chain couples TRBV4-2 to TRBJ2-3; 9 bases match TRBD1. There are 16 residues in the CDR3. Germline trimming cut 3 bases from V and 6 bases from J; bases unmatched to any gene: 10. Per germline, CDR1 LGHNA and CDR2 YNFKEQ. The CDR3 is CASSHRGQGVYDTQYF. In nucleotides, the CDR3 is TGTGCCAGCAGCCACCGGGGACAGGGAGTATACGATACGCAGTATTTT.

This clonotype was observed many times. The chain is built from TRBV6-6 and TRBJ2-7; 9 bases line up with TRBD1. In germline, CDR1 is MNHNY, CDR2 SVGAGI (reference sequence). There are 12 residues in the CDR3. The V segment lost 2 bases and the J segment 11 bases; nucleotides outside the gene matches: 4. Here the CDR3 reads CASSYRDRVEYF. The DNA for the CDR3 is TGTGCCAGCAGTTACCGGGACAGGGTTGAGTACTTC.

This chain connects TRBV20-1 to TRBJ2-1; either TRBD1 or TRBD2 may fit D (6 bases each). Looked up from germline, CDR1 is DFQATT and CDR2 is SNEGSKA (reference sequence). Trimming cost V 1 base and J 1 base, with 14 bases left between them. There are 16 residues in the CDR3. The CDR3 nucleotides are TGCAGTGCTAGAGCCAGGAGGGGGGCATCCTACAATGAGCAGTTCTTC. This translates into CSARARRGASYNEQFF.

The sample holds a few counts of this clonotype. This sequence joins TRBV20-1 and TRBJ1-2, with D perhaps TRBD1 (6 bases). The germline V gene encodes CDR1 DFQATT and CDR2 SNEGSKA (reference sequence). Trimming stripped 6 bases from V and 7 bases from J, with 24 bases between. This CDR3 is 15 amino acids long. The CDR3 protein is CSAADPDGTIFGYTF. DNA of the CDR3: TGCAGTGCCGCCGACCCGGATGGGACAATCTTTGGCTACACCTTC.

This clonotype was counted at least ten times. The V and J genes are TRBV5-1 and TRBJ2-7; D is perhaps TRBD1 (6 bases). Germline CDR1 and CDR2: SGHRS and YFSETQ. V was trimmed by 4 bases and J by 4 bases, leaving 12 bases between them. The CDR3 sequence is 13 residues long. The CDR3 protein is CASSPGQLYEQYF. In DNA, the CDR3 is TGCGCCAGCAGCCCCGGACAGCTGTACGAGCAGTACTTC.

This clonotype showed up many times. V usage is TRBV24-1 and J usage is TRBJ2-3; D is ambiguous. This CDR3 is 13 amino acids long. V gave up 6 bases and J gave up 2 bases, with 8 bases separating them. Per germline, CDR1 KGHDR and CDR2 SFDVKD. CDR3 nucleotide sequence: TGTGCCACCAGTAGGGCGGACACAGATACGCAGTATTTT. It is translated as CATSRADTDTQYF.

Many counts were recorded for this clonotype. V gene TRBV5-8 combines with J gene TRBJ2-3; D remains ambiguous. V was shortened by 1 base and J by 4 bases, with 10 bases between the two germline ends. CDR3 size: 14 residues. From germline, CDR1 is SGHTS and CDR2 YDEGEE. The CDR3 nucleotides are TGTGCCAGCAGCTTGCATCGTGGGGCAGATACGCAGTATTTT. Translated, it gives CASSLHRGADTQYF.

This clonotype was found a few times. CDR3 nucleotide sequence: TGTGCCAGCAGTTCTACCGGGACTGCGGGAGGGCAGTACTTC. Translating it yields CASSSTGTAGGQYF. The chain employs TRBV28 and TRBJ2-7; TRBD2 matches at 8 bases. Trimming cost V 4 bases and J 9 bases; bases outside gene matches: 11. Germline assignment: CDR1 MDHEN and CDR2 SYDVKM. The CDR3 loop spans 14 amino acids.